This TCR beta chain was found in a study of T cells in Graves' hyperthyroidism and ophthalmopathy. Whole-study findings and limits: Most clonotypes expanded in the thyroid (above 0.001) were also present in blood. Ophthalmopathy stood apart from stable hyperthyroidism in a 13 V-J model.

The V end lost 4 bases, the J end lost 0 bases, and 9 bases lay between the germline ends. CDR3 size: 13 residues. The germline gives CDR1 SQVTM, CDR2 ANQGSEA. TCR beta CDR3 sequences were amplified from RNA transcripts. The HTBI primer set was used in a first-round RT-PCR of the TCR CDR3. TCRdb re-analysed the multiplex PCR reads in MiXCR, keeping a single row per CDR3 protein. The sample records about 540,000 distinct CDR3 sequences, just over 45% being singletons. Diagnoses used clinical symptoms, serum thyroxine and TRAb, thyroid ultrasound and orbital computed tomography. Of note for this clonotype: What it binds is not known.

The receptor was derived from a woman under 30 with Graves' hyperthyroidism. The chain employs TRBV29-1 and TRBJ1-1; D ambiguous. Sequenced sample: peripheral blood or thyroid tissue (not recorded which). The CDR3 loop is CSVAMRMNTEAFF. The CDR3 bases are TGCAGCGTTGCAATGAGGATGAACACTGAAGCTTTCTTT.